Listed here are 11 T cell receptor beta chains from one sample, sequenced in a study of cytomegalovirus exposure and HLA in healthy donors. A multiplex PCR was run with 60 Vbeta primers and 13 Jbeta primers. The data were produced by immunoSEQ multiplex PCR, yet TCRdb's version contains in-frame clones alone and is incomplete. In the table there are 150,000 to 200,000 clones, around 78% of which are singletons. The specimen was PBMCs. These receptors all stem from a man under 40 in good health and CMV-seronegative.

This chain links TRBV5-1 with TRBJ1-2; tentative D call: TRBD1 (5 bases). Per germline, CDR1 SGHRS and CDR2 YFSETQ. The CDR3 totals 12 residues. Trimming left V 2 bases short and J 6 bases short, with 8 bases between. The CDR3 coding sequence is TGCGCCAGCAGCTTCGGGGGAGATGGCTACACCTTC. Protein: CASSFGGDGYTF.

This chain joins TRBV6-1 and TRBJ2-3; 11 bases are a match to TRBD2. The junction had 1 base not matched to a gene; V was cut back by 8 bases and J by 0 bases. The germline gives CDR1 MNHNS, CDR2 SASEGT. This CDR3 contains 14 residues. This chain's CDR3 is CASRTSGSTDTQYF. CDR3 sequence (DNA): TGTGCCAGCCGGACTAGCGGGAGCACAGATACGCAGTATTTT.

The chain combines TRBV29-1 with TRBJ2-3; TRBD2 might be the D (6 bases). The V end lost 3 bases, the J end lost 2 bases, and 12 bases lay between the germline ends. The CDR3 covers 14 residues. Germline V lookup: CDR1 SQVTM, CDR2 ANQGSEA. The CDR3 here is CSVEEGLPTDTQYF. The CDR3 DNA follows: TGCAGCGTTGAGGAGGGACTCCCCACAGATACGCAGTATTTT.

The CDR3 region is CASTGLTANTGELFF. The DNA for the CDR3 is TGTGCCAGCACCGGACTGACGGCGAACACCGGGGAGCTGTTTTTT. The chain employs TRBV2 and TRBJ2-2; a possible D gene is TRBD2 (5 bases). The CDR3 length is 15 residues. Germline V lookup: CDR1 SNHLY, CDR2 FYNNEI. V shed 7 bases and J shed 0 bases, with 12 bases lying between them.

This clone was observed once. This chain joins TRBV5-1 and TRBJ1-1, with TRBD1 matching 8 bases. Germline-derived CDR1 and CDR2 are SGHRS and YFSETQ. The V segment lost 5 bases and the J segment 4 bases; nucleotides outside the gene matches: 7. This CDR3 region has 14 residues. The CDR3 bases are TGCGCCAGCAGGGATAGACAGGGGACCACTGAAGCTTTCTTT. It is translated as CASRDRQGTTEAFF.

The J gene is TRBJ2-3, the V gene TRBV6-4, with 10 nucleotides matching TRBD1. The CDR3 runs to 18 residues. Germline V gene data show CDR1 as MRHNA and CDR2 as SNTAGT. J was trimmed by 4 bases and V by 8 bases; bases with no gene match: 18. As DNA, the CDR3 is TGTGCCAGCGGGGACAGGGGTGGACGGGAGAAGATTCCAGATACGCAGTATTTT. As protein: CASGDRGGREKIPDTQYF.

J is TRBJ2-1 and V is TRBV10-3; 11 nucleotides align to TRBD2. Germline values: CDR1 ENHRY, CDR2 SYGVKD. The junction had 6 bases not matched to a gene; V was cut back by 9 bases and J by 5 bases. The CDR3 length is 14 residues. This CDR3 reads CAISSGGTNNEQFF. CDR3 bases: TGTGCCATTTCTAGCGGGGGGACCAACAATGAGCAGTTCTTC.

The chain recombines TRBV29-1 with TRBJ2-5, with 8 nucleotides matching TRBD1. The CDR3 consists of 12 residues. V shed 7 bases, J shed 4 bases, and the junction held 5 bases outside the gene matches. The V gene's germline CDR1 is SQVTM and CDR2 ANQGSEA. DNA of the CDR3: TGCAGCGGGGGGACAGGCGGAGAGACCCAGTACTTC. Its protein product is CSGGTGGETQYF.

The CDR3 protein is CASSIRGGANGYTF. The DNA for the CDR3 is TGTGCCAGCAGCATAAGAGGGGGCGCCAATGGCTACACCTTC. The genes are TRBV11-2 and TRBJ1-2; 7 bases agree with TRBD1. The CDR3 consists of 14 residues. The germline CDR1 and CDR2 sequences are SGHAT and FQNNGV. The trim removed 5 bases at V and 6 bases at J, leaving 9 bases unmatched.

The chain links TRBV6-6 to TRBJ2-1; 9 bases align to TRBD2. CDR3 size: 16 residues. Germline V CDR1 and CDR2: MNHNY, SVGAGI (reference sequence). V gave up 6 bases and J gave up 4 bases; unmatched junction bases: 10. This CDR3 is CASSSFLAGAYNEQFF. DNA of the CDR3: TGTGCCAGCAGCTCCTTTTTAGCGGGAGCGTACAATGAGCAGTTCTTC.

The J gene is TRBJ2-7, the V gene TRBV7-6; 11 nucleotides match TRBD2. CDR1 is SGHVS and CDR2 is FNYEAQ in the germline V gene. V was clipped by 3 bases and J by 7 bases; unmatched bases: 5. The CDR3 is made up of 14 amino acids. CDR3 in amino acids: CASSLTSGTKEQYF. The DNA for the CDR3 is TGTGCCAGCAGCTTGACTAGCGGGACTAAAGAGCAGTACTTC.